This passage covers 17 T cell receptor beta chains from one sample sequenced in a study of OX40 agonist ivuxolimab in advanced cancers. Clones were sequenced by immunoSEQ multiplex PCR, and TCRdb holds only the in-frame ones, with some missing. The sample lists 48,000 or so clones, around 90% occurring once. Sequenced material: CD4+ or CD8+ T cells sorted from blood, taken in a trial of the OX40 agonist ivuxolimab. Source of these receptors: an adult with an advanced solid tumor such as melanoma, head and neck, liver or kidney cancer.

A single count supports this clone. The V and J genes are TRBV27 and TRBJ2-3; D gene unclear. Between the trimmed V and J ends, which lost 5 bases and 10 bases, there was a span of 13 bases. CDR3 length: 12 amino acids. Per the germline V gene, CDR1 is MNHEY and CDR2 is SMNVEV (reference sequence). CDR3 DNA: TGTGCCAGCAGTCCTGTTTCTGAGTCGCAGTATTTT. Translating it yields CASSPVSESQYF.

CDR3: CASSENPWTGGLVKNIQYF. The DNA for the CDR3 is TGTGCCAGCAGTGAGAATCCCTGGACAGGGGGCTTGGTCAAAAACATTCAGTACTTC. This chain joins TRBV2 and TRBJ2-4, with 11 bases matching TRBD1. CDR1 is SNHLY and CDR2 is FYNNEI in the germline V gene. J lost 3 bases, V lost 3 bases, and 13 bases had no gene match. This CDR3 is 19 amino acids long.

As DNA, the CDR3 is TGTGCCTGGACAGGGAGCTCCTACGAGCAGTACTTC. Translation: CAWTGSSYEQYF. V gene TRBV30 combines with J gene TRBJ2-7; either TRBD1 or TRBD2 may fit D (5 bases each). V was shortened by 4 bases and J by 0 bases, with 7 bases between the two germline ends. Germline CDR1 reads GTSNPN; CDR2 reads SVGIG (reference sequence). CDR3 length: 12 amino acids.

The chain links TRBV5-6 to TRBJ2-7; no clear D gene. The CDR3 covers 14 residues. CDR1 and CDR2 (germline): SGHDT, YYEEEE. V was shortened by 2 bases and J by 0 bases, with 9 bases between the two germline ends. The CDR3 spells CASSFAVSSYEQYF. The CDR3 DNA reads TGTGCCAGCAGCTTTGCAGTGAGCTCCTACGAGCAGTACTTC.

V gene TRBV27 combines with J gene TRBJ2-3; the match to TRBD2 covers 10 bases. Unmatched junction bases numbered 9, after V lost 6 bases and J lost 6 bases. CDR1 is MNHEY, CDR2 SMNVEV, per germline (reference sequence). This CDR3 is built from 15 residues. The CDR3 DNA is TGTGCCAGCAGACCCGGACTAGCGGCTGTTGATACGCAGTATTTT. This translates into CASRPGLAAVDTQYF.

The sample holds one count of this clone. CDR3 amino acids: CASSLEALAGTYEQYF. The CDR3 DNA is TGTGCCAGCAGCTTAGAGGCACTAGCGGGGACCTACGAGCAGTACTTC. The chain is built from TRBV7-8 and TRBJ2-7, with TRBD2 matching 10 bases. V lost 1 base, J lost 2 bases, and 5 bases stayed unmatched. This CDR3 contains 16 residues. Germline V gene data show CDR1 as SGHVS and CDR2 as FQNEAQ.

J is TRBJ1-3 and V is TRBV6-4, with D perhaps matching TRBD1 (5 bases). The CDR3 sequence is 15 residues long. V gave up 3 bases and J gave up 2 bases, with 11 bases separating them. Germline V gene sequence: CDR1 MRHNA, CDR2 SNTAGT. In DNA form, the CDR3 reads TGTGCCAGCAGTGATGCGGCAGGGCCTGGAAACACCATATATTTT. Encoded protein: CASSDAAGPGNTIYF.

The genes are TRBV30 and TRBJ2-3; 8 bases match TRBD1. The length of the CDR3 is 13 residues. Germline CDR1 is GTSNPN and CDR2 is SVGIG (reference sequence). V lost 6 bases, J lost 3 bases, and 5 bases stayed unmatched. DNA for the CDR3: TGTGCCTGCCAAAGGACAGGGACAGATACGCAGTATTTT. Residues: CACQRTGTDTQYF.

This chain connects TRBV11-3 to TRBJ2-2; D gene uncertain. CDR3 length: 11 amino acids. Trimming shortened V by 5 bases and J by 9 bases, and 7 bases separated the two germline ends. CDR1 and CDR2 from the germline V gene are SGHNT and YENEEA. The CDR3, as DNA: TGTGCCAGCAGCATAGGACGGGAGCTGTTTTTT. It encodes CASSIGRELFF.

V usage is TRBV2 and J usage is TRBJ2-7; 7 bases map to TRBD1. V was clipped by 3 bases and J by 5 bases; unmatched bases: 4. Germline V gene data show CDR1 as SNHLY and CDR2 as FYNNEI. The CDR3 extends over 13 amino acids. This chain's CDR3 is CASSENRGHEQYF. CDR3 bases: TGTGCCAGCAGTGAGAACAGGGGTCACGAGCAGTACTTC. The variable domain in full, with the rest retrieved from reference TRBV2 and TRBJ2-7, is EPEVTQTPSHQVTQMGQEVILRCVPISNHLYFYWYRQILGQKVEFLVSFYNNEISEKSEIFDDQFSVERPDGSNFTLKIRSTKLEDSAMYFCASSENRGHEQYFGPGTRLTVT.

V usage is TRBV5-6 and J usage is TRBJ2-7; possibly TRBD1 for D (8 bases). Per the germline V gene, CDR1 is SGHDT and CDR2 is YYEEEE. V was pared by 4 bases and J by 2 bases, with 16 bases between. This CDR3 region has 15 residues. The CDR3 region has the DNA TGTGCCAGCAGCGGGCGGGGGACAGGAGCCTACGAGCAGTACTTC. This translates into CASSGRGTGAYEQYF.

The V and J genes are TRBV19 and TRBJ1-6; D perhaps matches TRBD1 (6 bases). Trimming removed 1 base at V and 7 bases at J, with 11 bases between. This CDR3 has 15 amino acids. Germline assignment: CDR1 LNHDA and CDR2 SQIVND (reference sequence). The CDR3 reads CASSIVWGANSPLHF. CDR3 sequence (DNA): TGTGCCAGTAGTATAGTTTGGGGGGCGAATTCACCCCTCCACTTT.

This chain uses TRBV7-6 with TRBJ2-5; no definite D call. V lost 5 bases, J lost 5 bases, and 15 bases lay in between. This CDR3 has 14 residues. Germline CDR1 and CDR2: SGHVS and FNYEAQ. The CDR3 here is CASSPIVDGETQYF. CDR3 nucleotides: TGTGCCAGCAGCCCCATCGTCGATGGGGAGACCCAGTACTTC.

This clone is a singleton in its sample. The V and J genes are TRBV6-5 and TRBJ2-7; D tentatively fits TRBD1 or TRBD2 (5 bases each). The ends were cut back, 2 bases at V and 4 bases at J, with 15 bases in the middle. Germline V gene sequence: CDR1 MNHEY, CDR2 SVGAGI. The CDR3 is made up of 15 amino acids. The CDR3: CASSYETAGIYEQYF. CDR3 DNA: TGTGCCAGCAGTTACGAGACAGCCGGGATATACGAGCAGTACTTC.

V usage is TRBV6-1 and J usage is TRBJ1-5; 9 positions match TRBD1. In germline, CDR1 is MNHNS, CDR2 SASEGT. Trimming at V came to 4 bases and at J to 0 bases, leaving 7 bases not matched to a gene. This CDR3 spans 17 amino acids. The CDR3 sequence is CASSVGDRVYSNQPQHF. The CDR3 DNA sequence: TGTGCCAGCAGTGTGGGGGACAGGGTTTATAGCAATCAGCCCCAGCATTTT.

The CDR3 loop is CASSPDDRDKTEAFF. In DNA form, the CDR3 reads TGCGCCAGCAGCCCTGATGACAGGGATAAAACTGAAGCTTTCTTT. The gene calls are TRBV5-1 and TRBJ1-1, with 7 nucleotides matching TRBD1. Germline loops: CDR1 SGHRS, CDR2 YFSETQ. V shed 4 bases, J shed 5 bases, and the junction held 11 bases outside the gene matches. The CDR3 consists of 15 residues.

V gene TRBV6-9 combines with J gene TRBJ2-1; 12 nucleotides align to TRBD2. The V gene end was trimmed by 3 bases and the J gene end by 9 bases; junction bases not matched to a gene: 6. The CDR3 extends over 15 amino acids. CDR1 and CDR2 (germline): MNHGY, SVAAGI. The CDR3 DNA reads as TGTGCCAGCAGTTACGGAGGGACTAGCGGGTGTGAGCAGTTCTTC. Its protein product is CASSYGGTSGCEQFF.